The 10 T cell receptor beta chains listed next were all sequenced from one sample in a study of OX40 agonist ivuxolimab in advanced cancers. Produced via immunoSEQ multiplex PCR; TCRdb's table is partial and in-frame only. In the table there are roughly 54,000 clones, roughly 91% of which are singletons. The sequencing here drew on CD4+ or CD8+ T cells sorted from blood, taken in a trial of the OX40 agonist ivuxolimab. The receptors come from an adult with an advanced solid tumor such as melanoma, head and neck, liver or kidney cancer.

This chain joins TRBV28 and TRBJ1-4, with D uncertain. Trimming cost V 1 base and J 14 bases, with 14 bases left between them. CDR1 and CDR2 from the germline V gene are MDHEN and SYDVKM. The CDR3 has 13 amino acids. CDR3: CASSLSQDGTLFF. The CDR3 DNA reads TGTGCCAGCAGTTTATCCCAGGACGGCACGCTGTTTTTT.

This chain links TRBV11-2 with TRBJ1-4; TRBD1 aligns across 8 bases. The CDR3 covers 17 residues. The germline V gene encodes CDR1 SGHAT and CDR2 FQNNGV. V was clipped by 5 bases and J by 7 bases; unmatched bases: 15. CDR3 region: CASSTVPQGARSEKLFF. The CDR3 bases are TGTGCCAGCAGCACCGTCCCCCAGGGGGCGCGCAGTGAAAAACTGTTTTTT.

This rearrangement joins TRBV19 to TRBJ2-3; D is unclear. The germline V gene encodes CDR1 LNHDA and CDR2 SQIVND (reference sequence). CDR3 size: 15 residues. Trimming pared 7 bases from V and 5 bases from J, leaving 19 bases between. CDR3 residues: CASNPGLGKGDTQYF. DNA of the CDR3: TGTGCCAGTAACCCGGGCCTAGGGAAAGGAGATACGCAGTATTTT.

This chain joins TRBV7-3 and TRBJ2-5, with D unresolved. In germline, CDR1 is SGHTA, CDR2 FQGTGA. With 5 bases removed from V and 7 bases from J, the gap between germline ends came to 14 bases. This CDR3 contains 13 residues. CDR3 DNA sequence: TGTGCCAGCAGCCTCGACATGGTGTCGACCCAGTACTTC. Amino acid sequence: CASSLDMVSTQYF.

As for this clone: This may be a read error, as it is one base from a much larger clone. The gene calls are TRBV6-5 and TRBJ1-1; D uncertain. Looked up from germline, CDR1 is MNHEY and CDR2 is SVGAGI. Trimming pared 0 bases from V and 0 bases from J, leaving 2 bases between. This CDR3 has 13 amino acids. This chain's CDR3 is CASSYSVNTEAFF. The CDR3 coding sequence is TGTGCCAGCAGTTACTCGGTGAACACTGAAGCTTTCTTT.

This clone showed up just once. The CDR3 DNA sequence: TGTGCCAGTAGTTCAACTAGCGGGAGTACCTACGAGCAGTACTTC. It is translated as CASSSTSGSTYEQYF. The chain carries TRBV19 and TRBJ2-7, with 11 bases matching TRBD2. J was trimmed by 2 bases and V by 5 bases; bases with no gene match: 5. Germline CDR1 and CDR2: LNHDA and SQIVND (reference sequence). CDR3 length equals 15 residues.

V gene TRBV5-1 combines with J gene TRBJ2-1; D not resolved. Germline CDR1 is SGHRS and CDR2 is YFSETQ. V was trimmed by 0 bases and J by 0 bases, leaving 10 bases between them. This CDR3 region has 16 residues. The CDR3 reads CASSLDGDLSYNEQFF. The DNA of the CDR3 is TGCGCCAGCAGCTTGGACGGCGACCTCTCCTACAATGAGCAGTTCTTC.

V is TRBV10-3 and J is TRBJ2-2, with TRBD1 matching over 7 bases. The CDR3 is 17 amino acids. Germline V gives CDR1 ENHRY, CDR2 SYGVKD. The V segment lost 4 bases and the J segment 1 base; nucleotides outside the gene matches: 9. Written as DNA, the CDR3 is TGTGCCATCAGTGTTTCAGGGGGTTCGAAGAACACCGGGGAGCTGTTTTTT. This encodes CAISVSGGSKNTGELFF.

This clone was picked up one time. The chain joins TRBV6-1 to TRBJ2-5; D not resolved. Trimming removed 7 bases from V and 1 base from J, with 16 bases in between. CDR1 and CDR2 (germline): MNHNS, SASEGT. The CDR3 length is 15 residues. CDR3 nucleotide sequence: TGTGCCAGCATCCTAATAGGCAACAGCCAAGAGACCCAGTACTTC. Translating gives CASILIGNSQETQYF.

V usage is TRBV7-8 and J usage is TRBJ2-1; 7 bases fit TRBD2. Per the germline V gene, CDR1 is SGHVS and CDR2 is FQNEAQ. V was clipped by 5 bases and J by 7 bases; unmatched bases: 2. The CDR3 is 12 residues long. The CDR3 DNA reads TGTGCCAGCAGCACCGGGGGGAATGAGCAGTTCTTC. Translating it yields CASSTGGNEQFF. The full variable domain, completed using reference TRBV7-8 and TRBJ2-1, is GAGVSQSPRYKVAKRGQDVALRCDPISGHVSLFWYQQALGQGPEFLTYFQNEAQLDKSGLPSDRFFAERPEGSVSTLKIQRTQQEDSAVYLCASSTGGNEQFFGPGTRLTVL.